The present entry profiles one TCR beta chain with its context. Produced via immunoSEQ multiplex PCR; TCRdb's table is partial and in-frame only. The data show tens of thousands of clones, with over 70% seen just once and about 0.79% held by the top ten. The data originate from a study of T cell clones after liver transplantation. The receptor's source is a human patient who received a liver transplant. The graft donor may have given rise to some T cells. The material sequenced was CD4+ T cells from blood, taken 12 months after liver transplant.

The CDR3 spells CAISKTSGAAYEQYF. The CDR3 coding sequence is TGTGCCATCAGTAAGACTAGCGGGGCGGCCTACGAGCAGTACTTC. The chain combines TRBV10-3 with TRBJ2-7; TRBD2 aligns across 11 bases. V was pared by 5 bases and J by 2 bases, with 5 bases of the junction left unmatched. The CDR3 sequence is 15 residues long. The V gene's germline CDR1 is ENHRY and CDR2 SYGVKD.